This T cell receptor beta chain was captured in a study of shared clonotypes between healthy human individuals (dated by TCRdb to the early 2020s). Turning to the overall study: A couple of women and three men aged 18 to 49 years were included in the cohort. For each donor, CD4 naive and CD4 memory were each run on three plates, CD8 naive on two plates, and CD8 memory on one plate. The study deeply sequenced blood TCR repertoires of about 5 healthy adults to estimate repertoire size and the extent of clonotype sharing between individuals. To increase sequencing depth and limit assay-specific biases, different laboratories used diverse techniques to prepare libraries and sequence TCR repertoires. Leukapheresis yielded between about 0.85 and 10 billion PBMCs per donor. On the study overall, not on this receptor specifically: Incomplete sequencing was indicated by rarefaction of sorted-subset datasets, despite the large sequencing depth. When several donors were compared, the shared fraction of clonotypes was about 5.2% for naive CD4, 3% to 4% for naive CD8, more than 2% for memory CD4, and 0.35% to 0.4% for memory CD8. Compared with non-shared clonotypes, the clonotypes found in all four sorted-subset donors had higher generation probabilities. Only blood was sampled, and tissue TCR repertoires likely differ from those in blood. Naive subsets generally had larger estimated clonotype richness than memory subsets. Because the study included a small number of donors, the genetic and exposure-history diversity represented was limited. Pairwise subsampling indicated that sequencing depth was expected to affect the degree of clonotype sharing among donors.

The CDR3 holds 19 amino acids from the cysteine to the phenylalanine. The read is trimmed to its CDR3 DNA, 57 bases read in frame from base 1. The germline V and J ends show losses of 8 bases and 2 bases respectively, and no gene match explains 24 bases of the junction. Looking up the germline V gene yields CDR1 KGHSH and CDR2 LQKENI. Using the deep immunoSEQ assay, multiplex PCR amplified TCR CDR3 regions from genomic DNA. Extracted genomic DNA from each cell subset was spread evenly across all wells of several immunoSEQ 96-well plates, with each plate serving as a replicate. Each replicate PCR for sorted subsets received about 200 ng genomic DNA, equal to 28,000 or so T cell genomes. The purified libraries were quantified using a Qubit 3.0 fluorometer, sized with a Bioanalyzer 2100, and then quantified again using the KAPA Library Quantification kit. Every immunoSEQ 96-well plate was sequenced on a separate single-read 150-cycle Illumina NextSeq 550 flow cell. Under the source paper's analysis protocol: Because the immunoSEQ output included only junctional sequences and no quality scores, the filtering could not be the same as the filtering used for full-length reads. Sequences were annotated with PyIR, a Python wrapper for IgBLAST v1.9, using IMGT germline references to assign V/J genes and CDR3. Reads with weak V/J assignments (E-value above 1e-6), missing CDR3, stop codons, out-of-frame junctions, or ambiguous translated residues were removed. V3J clonotypes were defined as sequences sharing an identical inferred V gene, J gene, and CDR3 amino acid sequence. Percentage overlap between repertoires was calculated by dividing the number of shared unique clonotypes by the size of the smaller repertoire. RTK rarefaction, the Chao1 estimator, and Recon v2.1 estimates of unobserved clonotypes were used to assess repertoire richness. OLGA was used to compute generation probabilities for all TCRbeta clonotypes that the gDNA method yielded from a few donors. The clones in this table, taken by TCRdb from immuneACCESS, are in-frame only. Not every clone is retained; where verified, under half of the shortfall comes from an unresolved V gene, and the cause of the rest is unknown. The DNA gave D and trimming, while V, J and clone size come from that table. This sample has approximately 330,000 clones in its table, and more than 60% of those were observed once. The top ten constitute roughly 10% of the sample.

Regarding this clone: What antigen it recognizes has not been identified. No base qualities exist here, and no much larger clone lies one base off it.

Donors were healthy HIV-negative adults with no recently reported acute infections or vaccinations. All donors were Caucasian adults living in Nashville, Tennessee, USA. CD4+ T cells were enriched by magnetic negative selection, after which naive cells were positively selected on CD45RA and the negative fraction was taken as the memory subset. After blood collection by leukapheresis, PBMCs were isolated using Ficoll-Histopaque density gradient centrifugation and then cryopreserved in the vapor phase of liquid nitrogen. Analytical flow cytometry was used to check the purity and quantity of every magnetically sorted T cell population. Each sorted fraction had its genomic DNA isolated and then quantified by UV absorbance on a Nanodrop 2000c.

The source of this sequence is a man younger than 45 in good health. The sequenced sample was memory CD4+ T cells sorted from blood. The cell subset or site label on this specimen signifies: CD45RA-negative fraction. The chain is assembled from TRBV18 and TRBJ2-7; 7 central bases correspond to TRBD2. Here is the DNA: TGTGCCAGCCCGAGAACTAACGGCGGGAGAGGGTCGTCGGCCTACGAGCAGTACTTC. Translated, this gives CASPRTNGGRGSSAYEQYF.